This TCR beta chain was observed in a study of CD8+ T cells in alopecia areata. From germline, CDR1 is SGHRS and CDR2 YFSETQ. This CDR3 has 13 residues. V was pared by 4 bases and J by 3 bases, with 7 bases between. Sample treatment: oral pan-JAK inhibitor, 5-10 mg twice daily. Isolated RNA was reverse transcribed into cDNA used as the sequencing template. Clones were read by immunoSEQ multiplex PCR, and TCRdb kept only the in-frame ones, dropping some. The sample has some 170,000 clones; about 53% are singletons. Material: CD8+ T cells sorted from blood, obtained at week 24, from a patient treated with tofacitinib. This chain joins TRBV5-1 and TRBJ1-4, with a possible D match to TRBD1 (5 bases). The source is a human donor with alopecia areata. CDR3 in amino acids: CASSRGANEKLFF. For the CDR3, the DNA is TGCGCCAGCAGCAGAGGGGCTAATGAAAAACTGTTTTTT.